The sequence of this T cell receptor beta chain was determined in a study of cytomegalovirus exposure and HLA in healthy donors. Libraries were prepared by immunoSEQ multiplex PCR; TCRdb keeps only in-frame clonotypes and omits some of them. The repertoire has around 250,000 clones, 90% of them found once; the top ten carry 0.35% to 0.45%. Sequenced sample: PBMCs. This TCR was sampled from a woman under 30 in good health and CMV-seronegative.

The CDR3 region has the DNA TGTGCCAGCAGTGAAGTCCTAGCGACAGATACGCAGTATTTT. It encodes CASSEVLATDTQYF. The rearrangement links TRBV2 to TRBJ2-3, with D tentatively TRBD2 (6 bases). CDR1 is SNHLY, CDR2 FYNNEI, per germline. The CDR3 consists of 14 residues. The V and J ends lost 1 base and 3 bases respectively, with 8 bases between them.